This T cell receptor beta chain was captured by sequencing in a study of CD8+ T cells in alopecia areata. General study findings and limits: Scalp repertoires also include resident alphabeta T cells from normal skin. Relative to normal scalp, lesional scalp, especially alopecia totalis/universalis, showed higher clonality. Patients shared TCRs less clearly than mice did, possibly for HLA-related reasons.

Using a FACSAria, the CD4+ and CD8+ T cells were sorted from the PBMCs. In its sample, this clone was seen a few times. Its antigen is still unknown. RNA extraction and reverse transcription yielded cDNA as sequencing template. The data were produced by immunoSEQ multiplex PCR, yet TCRdb's version contains in-frame clones alone and is incomplete. The sample consists of some 180,000 clones, approximately 53% of them appearing once. The specimen was CD8+ T cells sorted from blood. The TCR was taken from a human donor in good health.

The CDR3 here is CASSSTGIYNEQFF. DNA for the CDR3: TGTGCCAGCAGCTCGACAGGGATCTACAATGAGCAGTTCTTC. This rearrangement joins TRBV7-9 to TRBJ2-1; 7 nucleotides agree with TRBD1. The CDR3 spans 14 residues. The germline gives CDR1 SEHNR, CDR2 FQNEAQ (reference sequence). After removal of 4 bases from V and 3 bases from J, the junction contained 3 bases not matched to a gene.